This T cell receptor (beta chain) is drawn from a study of cytomegalovirus exposure and HLA in healthy donors. Background on the study: Genetic ancestry analysis placed about 80% of the 398 donors that were genotyped in the Caucasian-associated cluster.

Primers: 60 Vbeta forward and 13 Jbeta reverse. The method was immunoSEQ multiplex PCR; TCRdb's version includes in-frame clones alone and lacks a portion of them. Among more than 100,000 clones, 60% to 80% were seen once, and the ten largest hold 0.9% to 1.2%. Germline CDR1 SGHTA, CDR2 FQGNSA. J was trimmed by 2 bases and V by 5 bases; bases with no gene match: 4. The CDR3 totals 14 residues. The source material was PBMCs. The TCR originated in a male donor in good health and CMV-seronegative. The rearrangement uses TRBV7-2 and TRBJ2-3; the match to TRBD2 covers 7 bases. This CDR3 is CASSVGLVTDTQYF. In DNA form, the CDR3 reads TGTGCCAGCAGCGTAGGACTAGTCACAGATACGCAGTATTTT.